The 21 T cell receptor beta chains below all came from one sample that was sequenced in a study of blood T cell repertoires in COVID-19. Clones were read by immunoSEQ multiplex PCR, and TCRdb kept only the in-frame ones, dropping some. The data contain 200,000 to 250,000 clones, about 85% of them seen just once; the ten biggest clones take up over 0.95%. The specimen sequenced was peripheral blood. These receptors all come from a man in his forties with acute or convalescent COVID-19.

The chain combines TRBV5-1 with TRBJ2-3; unclear D gene. The V end lost 0 bases, the J end lost 1 base, and 9 bases lay between the germline ends. Germline lookup yields CDR1 SGHRS and CDR2 YFSETQ. The length of the CDR3 is 15 residues. CDR3 amino acids: CASSLGRQGTDTQYF. The CDR3 DNA follows: TGCGCCAGCAGCTTGGGTAGGCAGGGCACAGATACGCAGTATTTT.

The genes are TRBV4-1 and TRBJ1-1, with 10 bases that match TRBD1. V trimming: 2 bases; J trimming: 1 base; junction bases outside the gene matches: 7. The CDR3 runs 17 residues. The germline gives CDR1 MGHRA, CDR2 YSYEKL. The CDR3 region has the DNA TGCGCCAGCAGCCAACCAGACAGGGGGCCGGGGAACACTGAAGCTTTCTTT. Encoded protein: CASSQPDRGPGNTEAFF.

This clone turned up a few times. The chain employs TRBV18 and TRBJ1-6; D not resolved. V lost 2 bases and J 6 bases, leaving 11 bases between the germline ends. The germline gives CDR1 KGHSH, CDR2 LQKENI. This CDR3 comprises 15 residues. The CDR3 loop is CASSPEYSFNSPLHF. The CDR3 DNA follows: TGTGCCAGCTCACCAGAGTACAGCTTTAATTCACCCCTCCACTTT.

The chain uses TRBV6-2 or TRBV6-3 and TRBJ2-5, with D possibly being TRBD1 (5 bases). The length of the CDR3 is 11 residues. Trimming took 4 bases from V and 5 from J, leaving 5 bases between them. Germline lookup yields CDR1 MNHEY and CDR2 SVGEGT. Here the CDR3 reads CASSSGETQYF. For the CDR3, the DNA is TGTGCCAGCAGTTCAGGGGAGACCCAGTACTTC.

The V and J genes are TRBV27 and TRBJ2-5, with 10 bases lining up with TRBD2. CDR3 length equals 15 residues. V dropped 6 bases and J dropped 5; count of bases not matched to a gene: 9. The germline gives CDR1 MNHEY, CDR2 SMNVEV (reference sequence). The chain's CDR3 is CASSRSGGAFETQYF. The CDR3 bases are TGTGCCAGCAGCCGCAGCGGGGGGGCCTTTGAGACCCAGTACTTC.

The rearrangement links TRBV24-1 to TRBJ2-6, with D perhaps TRBD1 (6 bases). The CDR3 covers 18 residues. The V end lost 3 bases, the J end lost 0 bases, and 14 bases lay between the germline ends. Looked up from germline, CDR1 is KGHDR and CDR2 is SFDVKD. The CDR3 spells CATSDPDSSSSGANVLTF. In DNA, the CDR3 is TGTGCCACCAGTGATCCGGACAGTTCCAGCTCTGGGGCCAACGTCCTGACTTTC.

The chain links TRBV7-6 to TRBJ2-3; D possibly corresponds to TRBD2 (5 bases). This CDR3 has 16 residues. The germline V gene encodes CDR1 SGHVS and CDR2 FNYEAQ. V shed 6 bases and J shed 2 bases, with 18 bases lying between them. As DNA, the CDR3 is TGTGCCAGCAGACCCAAGGAACCGGGGTACACAGATACGCAGTATTTT. Amino acids: CASRPKEPGYTDTQYF.

In this sample, this clone turned up once. The rearrangement joins TRBV4-1 to TRBJ2-3; 10 bases match TRBD2. V was pared by 0 bases and J by 2 bases, with 5 bases of the junction left unmatched. The CDR3 has 17 residues. Germline CDR1 reads MGHRA; CDR2 reads YSYEKL. CDR3 amino acids: CASSQEGAGGLTDTQYF. Here the CDR3 DNA reads TGCGCCAGCAGCCAAGAGGGAGCGGGGGGGCTCACAGATACGCAGTATTTT.

Here the CDR3 DNA reads TGTGCCAGCAACTCCGGGACAGGGGATTTTCGCCCCCTCCACTTT. It encodes CASNSGTGDFRPLHF. The J gene is TRBJ1-6, the V gene TRBV2; the match to TRBD1 covers 10 bases. The CDR3 contains 15 residues. CDR1 SNHLY and CDR2 FYNNEI come from the germline V gene. V trimming: 7 bases; J trimming: 13 bases; junction bases outside the gene matches: 13.

This clone was seen a handful of times. The rearrangement joins TRBV7-9 to TRBJ2-7, with D maybe TRBD1 (6 bases). V was pared by 5 bases and J by 2 bases, with 25 bases between. Germline V gives CDR1 SEHNR, CDR2 FQNEAQ (reference sequence). The CDR3 is 18 amino acids. In DNA, the CDR3 is TGTGCCAGCAGCCTGGGACACACGACCATCAAATCAACCTACGAGCAGTACTTC. Its protein is CASSLGHTTIKSTYEQYF.

The V call is TRBV7-6, the J call TRBJ2-1; TRBD2 aligns across 8 bases. Germline CDR1 SGHVS, CDR2 FNYEAQ. This CDR3 has 17 amino acids. V lost 1 base to trimming and J lost 0 bases; unmatched junction nucleotides: 5. The CDR3: CASSLVVAGSSYNEQFF. CDR3 sequence (DNA): TGTGCCAGCAGCTTAGTGGTAGCGGGGAGCTCCTACAATGAGCAGTTCTTC.

This clone was detected only once. Here the CDR3 reads CATDRAGNQPQHF. For the CDR3, the DNA is TGTGCCACCGACAGAGCCGGCAATCAGCCCCAGCATTTT. The chain links TRBV6-5 to TRBJ1-5; maybe TRBD1 (5 bases). The CDR3 covers 13 residues. V was shortened by 10 bases and J by 2 bases, with 12 bases between the two germline ends. CDR1 MNHEY and CDR2 SVGAGI come from the germline V gene.

V gene TRBV2 combines with J gene TRBJ2-7; D is possibly TRBD1 (5 bases). Looked up from germline, CDR1 is SNHLY and CDR2 is FYNNEI. Deletions cut 4 bases from V and 3 bases from J, with 16 bases between. The CDR3 sequence is 15 residues long. DNA for the CDR3: TGTGCCAGCAGTGTGTATTTAGGGGCCTTCTACGAGCAGTACTTC. This codes for CASSVYLGAFYEQYF.

The gene calls are TRBV5-1 and TRBJ1-3; maybe TRBD1 (6 bases). Germline V gene sequence: CDR1 SGHRS, CDR2 YFSETQ. The CDR3 extends over 15 amino acids. Trimming removed 6 bases at V and 4 bases at J, with 17 bases between. CDR3 amino acids: CASTRGPGTGNTIYF. CDR3 sequence (DNA): TGCGCCAGCACTCGGGGCCCAGGGACAGGAAACACCATATATTTT.

The genes are TRBV6-2 or TRBV6-3 and TRBJ2-7, with D hard to call. With 5 bases removed from V and 0 bases from J, the gap between germline ends came to 32 bases. The germline V gene encodes CDR1 MNHEY and CDR2 SVGEGT. The CDR3 is 21 amino acids. Here the CDR3 DNA reads TGTGCCAGCAGTCCAAATACAATCCCAGAAAAGAAGGTGAGGAACTCCTACGAGCAGTACTTC. This codes for CASSPNTIPEKKVRNSYEQYF.

This chain uses TRBV25-1 with TRBJ1-2; D is unclear. The V gene's germline CDR1 is MGHDK and CDR2 SYGVNS. The germline V and J ends were trimmed by 1 base and 6 bases, with 6 bases remaining between them. This CDR3 has 12 amino acids. The CDR3 loop reads CASSEFGDGYTF. CDR3 in DNA: TGTGCCAGCAGTGAATTTGGAGATGGCTACACCTTC.

Worth noting for this clone: The junction differs from germline at one of its ends, possibly a read error. The gene calls are TRBV7-7 and TRBJ2-5; tentative D call: TRBD1 (5 bases). Germline lookup yields CDR1 SSHAT and CDR2 FNYEAQ (reference sequence). The CDR3 has 13 residues. The CDR3 sequence: CASSWRQSETQYF. CDR3 in DNA: TGTGCTAGCAGCTGGAGACAGTCGGAGACCCAGTACTTC.

The chain carries TRBV5-4 and TRBJ1-6; D may be TRBD1 (5 bases). The V end was cut by 2 bases, the J end by 7 bases, with 13 bases between. In germline, CDR1 is SGHNT, CDR2 YYREEE (reference sequence). The CDR3 totals 15 residues. Here the CDR3 DNA reads TGTGCCAGCAGCTTCCCAACAGGCGACAATTCACCCCTCCACTTT. It codes for CASSFPTGDNSPLHF.

CDR3 nucleotide sequence: TGTGCCAGCAGTTTCGACAGGGTCGGTGGCTACACCTTC. Translation: CASSFDRVGGYTF. The chain recombines TRBV6-2 or TRBV6-3 with TRBJ1-2, with 7 nucleotides matching TRBD1. V was pared by 4 bases and J by 7 bases, with 6 bases of the junction left unmatched. This CDR3 contains 13 residues. Looked up from germline, CDR1 is MNHEY and CDR2 is SVGEGT.

This clone came up a few times. This rearrangement joins TRBV18 to TRBJ2-5, with 10 bases identical to TRBD1. CDR1 and CDR2 (germline): KGHSH, LQKENI. Trimming took 3 bases from V and 4 from J; bases not matched to a gene: 2. The CDR3 contains 14 residues. The DNA for the CDR3 is TGTGCCAGCTCACCGACAGGGGGCGGAGAGACCCAGTACTTC. This gives the protein CASSPTGGGETQYF.

J is TRBJ1-1 and V is TRBV28; D gene uncertain. The CDR3 consists of 16 residues. Germline CDR1 is MDHEN and CDR2 is SYDVKM. Between the trimmed V and J ends, which lost 5 bases and 2 bases, there was a span of 18 bases. This chain's CDR3 is CASSPDPRVGNTEAFF. For the CDR3, the DNA is TGTGCCAGCAGTCCAGACCCTAGAGTGGGTAACACTGAAGCTTTCTTT.